The clone carrying this T cell receptor (beta chain) was seen only once. What it recognizes is unknown. The sample originates from a study of T cell responses to AZD1222 COVID-19 vaccine. The CDR3 is 15 amino acids. With V trimmed by 4 bases and J by 0 bases, 3 bases remained unmatched. The germline V gene has CDR1 MNHEY and CDR2 SMNVEV (reference sequence). General study points: Donors in the cohort were predominantly white British and more often female, and clonal diversity was possibly underestimated.

Here immunoSEQ multiplex PCR was the method, and the copy in TCRdb shows in-frame clones only, minus some. The sample yields about 180,000 clones, 88% seen once. Pooling covered second doses at about 4 or about 12 weeks. This clonotype originated in an adult who received the AZD1222 COVID-19 vaccine. V and J are TRBV27 and TRBJ2-5; 9 bases agree with TRBD2. The source material was peripheral blood, sampled 28 days after the second AZD1222 dose. The CDR3 loop is CASSWSSGNQETQYF. In DNA form, the CDR3 reads TGTGCCAGCAGTTGGTCTAGCGGGAACCAAGAGACCCAGTACTTC.